Listed below are T cell receptor beta chains from one sample, sequenced in a study of post-analysis software for immune sequencing data. MiXCR was run by TCRdb on the PCR reads, yielding one entry per CDR3 protein. The sample shows under 900,000 distinct CDR3 sequences, about 53% of them seen only once. Material for sequencing was blood. These TCRs come from a girl between 10 and 17 years old with multiple sclerosis. The CDR3 runs from the conserved cysteine through the conserved F or W. A D gene is named only where the DNA matches it firmly. Not all rows give a size; the values are once, few, many and, for expanded clones, a class.

j_call: TRBJ2-2
v_call: TRBV12-3/TRBV12-4
clone_size: -
d_call: -
cdr3_nt: TGTGCCAGCAGTTTAGAGCACACCGGGGAGCTGTTTTTT
cdr3_aa: CASSLEHTGELFF

j_call: TRBJ2-3
v_call: TRBV6-6
clone_size: -
d_call: -
cdr3_nt: TGTGCCAGCAATTCCGCAGGCACAGATACGCAGTGTTTT
cdr3_aa: CASNSAGTDTQCF

j_call: TRBJ2-6
v_call: TRBV5-1
clone_size: once
d_call: -
cdr3_nt: TGCGCCAGCAGCCCCGGAGGACACTCTGGGGCCAACGTCCTGACTTTC
cdr3_aa: CASSPGGHSGANVLTF

j_call: TRBJ2-5
v_call: TRBV20-1
clone_size: few
d_call: TRBD2
cdr3_nt: TGCAGTGCTAGAATACTAGCGGGGGGGCCTGTTGAGACCCAGTACTTC
cdr3_aa: CSARILAGGPVETQYF

j_call: TRBJ2-3
v_call: TRBV15
clone_size: -
d_call: TRBD2
cdr3_nt: TGTGCCACCAGCAGAGCCACGGGGGGGCCCCCAGATACGCAGTATTTT
cdr3_aa: CATSRATGGPPDTQYF

j_call: TRBJ2-3
v_call: TRBV5-1
clone_size: -
d_call: TRBD2
cdr3_nt: TGCGCCAGCAGCGATGGACTAGTTAATTCAGATGCGCAGTATTTT
cdr3_aa: CASSDGLVNSDAQYF

j_call: TRBJ2-7
v_call: TRBV20-1
clone_size: few
d_call: -
cdr3_nt: TGCAGTGCCAAGATAACGGAGGGCGTTTACGAGCAGTACTTC
cdr3_aa: CSAKITEGVYEQYF

j_call: TRBJ2-7
v_call: TRBV18
clone_size: -
d_call: TRBD2
cdr3_nt: TGTGCCAGCTCACCCCAACGGGGGGATGGCTACGAGCAGTACTTC
cdr3_aa: CASSPQRGDGYEQYF

j_call: TRBJ2-7
v_call: TRBV7-9
clone_size: -
d_call: -
cdr3_nt: TGTGCCAGCAGCTCCCACAGGAAAAGCTCCTACAATGAGCAGTACTTC
cdr3_aa: CASSSHRKSSYNEQYF

j_call: TRBJ2-3
v_call: TRBV5-5
clone_size: few
d_call: -
cdr3_nt: TGTGCCAGCAGCTTCGCAGCTTCCACAGATACGCAGTATTTT
cdr3_aa: CASSFAASTDTQYF

j_call: TRBJ2-7
v_call: TRBV5-1
clone_size: -
d_call: TRBD1
cdr3_nt: TGCGCCAGCAGCTGGGGACAGTCGGTCCGAGCCTACGAGCAGTACTTC
cdr3_aa: CASSWGQSVRAYEQYF

j_call: TRBJ2-7
v_call: TRBV5-6
clone_size: -
d_call: -
cdr3_nt: TGTGCCAGCAGCTGGGGGAACAGCCCCTCCTACGAGCAGTACTTC
cdr3_aa: CASSWGNSPSYEQYF

j_call: TRBJ2-7
v_call: TRBV28
clone_size: few
d_call: TRBD1
cdr3_nt: TGTGCCAGCAGTGGGGGGGACAGGGGAGCCTACGAGCAGTACTTC
cdr3_aa: CASSGGDRGAYEQYF

j_call: TRBJ2-5
v_call: TRBV5-1
clone_size: few
d_call: -
cdr3_nt: TGCGCCAGCAGCATTACAGGGAACCAAGAGACCCAGTACTTC
cdr3_aa: CASSITGNQETQYF